Sequencing of this TCR beta chain was carried out in a study of cytomegalovirus exposure and HLA in healthy donors. Regarding this clone: Antigen unknown.

Study-wide findings and caveats: In presence/absence analyses, roughly uniform sequencing depth across donors was assumed.

This PCR relied on a set of 60 Vbeta primers and 13 Jbeta primers. The repertoire was sequenced with immunoSEQ multiplex PCR; TCRdb's copy has only in-frame clones and lacks some. The data hold roughly 200,000 clones, with 75% to 80% observed a single time. The clonotype comes from a female donor in good health and CMV-seronegative. Sequencing was performed on PBMCs.

The CDR3 DNA reads TGTGCCAGCTCACCACTGGGGGACATAATATCCGACACTGAAGCTTTCTTT. Residues: CASSPLGDIISDTEAFF. V and J are TRBV18 and TRBJ1-1; D is possibly TRBD1 (6 bases). The ends were cut back, 1 base at V and 3 bases at J, with 18 bases in the middle. The CDR3 contains 17 residues. The V gene's germline CDR1 is KGHSH and CDR2 LQKENI. The entire variable domain, with the rest obtained from reference TRBV18 and TRBJ1-1, is as follows: NAGVMQNPRHLVRRRGQEARLRCSPMKGHSHVYWYRQLPEEGLKFMVYLQKENIIDESGMPKERFSAEFPKEGPSILRIQQVVRGDSAAYFCASSPLGDIISDTEAFFGQGTRLTVV.